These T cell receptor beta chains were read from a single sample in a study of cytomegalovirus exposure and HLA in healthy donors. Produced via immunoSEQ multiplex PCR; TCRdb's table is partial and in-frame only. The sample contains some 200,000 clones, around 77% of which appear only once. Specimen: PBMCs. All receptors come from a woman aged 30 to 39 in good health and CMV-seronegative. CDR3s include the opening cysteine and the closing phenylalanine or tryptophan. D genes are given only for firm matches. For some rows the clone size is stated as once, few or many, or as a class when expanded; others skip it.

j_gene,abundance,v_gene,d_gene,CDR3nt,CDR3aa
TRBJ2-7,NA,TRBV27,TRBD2,TGTGCCAGCAGTTTAAGGCTAGCGGGAGTATCCGAGCAGTACTTC,CASSLRLAGVSEQYF
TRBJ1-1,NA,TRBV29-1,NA,TGCAGCGGATTAAACAAGAACACTGAAGCTTTCTTT,CSGLNKNTEAFF
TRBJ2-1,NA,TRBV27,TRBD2,TGTGCCAGCAGTGTAAGGACTAGCGGATCCTACAATGAGCAGTTCTTC,CASSVRTSGSYNEQFF
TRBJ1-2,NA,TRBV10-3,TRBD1,TGTGCCATCAGTGATCCGGACAGGGTTGACTATGGCTACCCCTTC,CAISDPDRVDYGYPF
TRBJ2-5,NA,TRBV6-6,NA,TGTGCCAGCAGTTACCCCGGGAAGAGGGTGACCCAGTACTTC,CASSYPGKRVTQYF
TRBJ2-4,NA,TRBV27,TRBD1,TGTGCCAGCAGTATGACAGGGGAGAGGGCCAAAAACATTCAGTACTTC,CASSMTGERAKNIQYF
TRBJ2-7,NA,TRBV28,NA,TGTGCCAGCAGTTTCCTTCAGGTGGCCTACGAGCAGTACTTC,CASSFLQVAYEQYF
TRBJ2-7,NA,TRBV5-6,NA,TGTGCCAGCCATTGGGCCCCTGGACTCGAGCAGTACTTC,CASHWAPGLEQYF
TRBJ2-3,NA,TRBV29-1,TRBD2,TGCAGCGTAGCGCCTTTGGGACTAGCGGTTTACCCAGATACGCAGTATTTT,CSVAPLGLAVYPDTQYF
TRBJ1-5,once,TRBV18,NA,TGTGCCAGCTCGCCACTTATTAGCAATCAGCCCCAGCATTTT,CASSPLISNQPQHF
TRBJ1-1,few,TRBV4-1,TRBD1,TGCGCCAGCAGCCAACTGGGACAGAGTTCTATGAACACTGAAGCTTTCTTT,CASSQLGQSSMNTEAFF
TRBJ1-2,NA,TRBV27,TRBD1,TGTGCCAGCCGTCCCGGGACAGGGGCCGACCTCTATGGCTACACCTTC,CASRPGTGADLYGYTF
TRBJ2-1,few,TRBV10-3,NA,TGTGCCGCCTCAACTACGAGCTCCTACAATGAGCAGTTCTTC,CAASTTSSYNEQFF
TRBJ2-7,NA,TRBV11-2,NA,TGTGCCAGCAGCCCCGCCGCTGGGCCCTACGAGCAGTACTTC,CASSPAAGPYEQYF
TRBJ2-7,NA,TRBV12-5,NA,TGTGCTAGTGGTTCCGAAATCCGGGAACCTCAGTTC,CASGSEIREPQF
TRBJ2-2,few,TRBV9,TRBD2,TGTGCCAGCAGCGCCTTGGGGGGGTATAACACCGGGGAGCTGTTTTTT,CASSALGGYNTGELFF
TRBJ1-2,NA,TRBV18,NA,TGTGCCAGCTCACCCGAGGGACTTAACTATGGCTACACCTTC,CASSPEGLNYGYTF
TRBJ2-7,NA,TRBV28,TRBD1,TGTGCCAGCAGTTCGGGACAGGGTGACGAGCAGTACTTC,CASSSGQGDEQYF
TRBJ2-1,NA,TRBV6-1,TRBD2,TGTGCCAGCAAGAAGACTAGCGGGACAAATGAGCAGTTCTTC,CASKKTSGTNEQFF
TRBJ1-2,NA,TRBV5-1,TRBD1,TGCGCCAGCAGTTCGCTACCGGGACAGGGGCAACTTCCTTATGGCTACACCTTC,CASSSLPGQGQLPYGYTF
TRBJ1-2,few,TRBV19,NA,TGTGCCAGTAGTATGGCCCTGGACTATGGCTACACCTTC,CASSMALDYGYTF
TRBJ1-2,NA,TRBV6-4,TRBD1,TGTGCCAGCAGTGCCTCCGGGACAGGGATAAACTATGGCTACACCTTC,CASSASGTGINYGYTF
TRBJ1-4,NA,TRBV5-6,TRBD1,TGTGCCAGCAGCTCTAACAGGGGTTCGGGTGAAAAACTGTTTTTT,CASSSNRGSGEKLFF
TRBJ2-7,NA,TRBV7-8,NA,TGTGCCAGCAGCTTAGTTAGTCTCGGCGAGCAGTACTTC,CASSLVSLGEQYF
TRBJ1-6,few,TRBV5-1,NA,TGCGCCAGCAGCCCGACGATGGGCAGGGCCCCGAATTCACCCCTCCACTTT,CASSPTMGRAPNSPLHF
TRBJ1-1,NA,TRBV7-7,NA,TGTGCTAGCAGCTTAAGGGCAGGGGCCACTGAAGCTTTCTTT,CASSLRAGATEAFF
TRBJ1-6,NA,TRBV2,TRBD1,TGTGCCAGCAGTGTGACAGGGGAGGATTCACCCCTCCACTTT,CASSVTGEDSPLHF